This TCR beta chain derives from a study of CD8 T cells in ankylosing spondylitis. Findings of the study overall: Some of the motif variants had earlier been found in reactive arthritis patients' fluid and blood.

CDR1 and CDR2 from the germline V gene are SQVTM and ANQGSEA. Between the trimmed V and J ends, which lost 7 bases and 5 bases, there was a span of 12 bases. The CDR3 is 12 residues long. This clonotype was picked up a small number of times. Its antigen is currently unknown. Quantitative 5'-RACE with molecular barcodes was used to make the TCR beta libraries. TCRdb reprocessed the 5' RACE reads with MiXCR, giving one entry per CDR3 protein. The sample shows 150,000 to 200,000 distinct CDR3 sequences, 11% of them seen only once. This sequence originates from a male donor with ankylosing spondylitis or in good health (not recorded which). V is TRBV29-1 and J is TRBJ1-5, with no clear D. The sequenced sample consisted of blood, either unsorted or a sorted T cell fraction (not recorded which). The DNA of the CDR3 is TGCAGCGCAACAGAAGGCGATCAGCCCCAGCATTTT. Its translation is CSATEGDQPQHF.